The entry below describes one TCR beta chain. The entry originates in a study of blood T cell repertoires in COVID-19. Study-wide context: Acute and convalescent COVID-19 samples came from the United States, Italy and Spain. T cells, B-cell-depleted T cells, or PBMCs provided the cDNA or gDNA that served as material.

J was trimmed by 5 bases and V by 5 bases; bases with no gene match: 6. Germline V CDR1 and CDR2: SGHAT, FQNNGV. This CDR3 spans 14 amino acids. Original data processing: The authors estimated nucleated cell counts from reference gene primer amplification. TCRdb keeps only in-frame clones here, not all; method: immunoSEQ multiplex PCR. V and J calls and clone size follow that table, whereas D and trimming were derived from the DNA. The table has about 46,000 clones, roughly 87% seen once. The sequence was collected from a man aged 55 to 69 with active COVID-19. The chain is built from TRBV11-2 and TRBJ2-7; 10 bases map to TRBD1. Sequenced sample: peripheral blood. DNA for the CDR3: TGTGCCAGCAGCGAAGGACAGGGGGGACACGAGCAGTACTTC. Translated: CASSEGQGGHEQYF.